The clone carrying this TCR beta chain showed up many times. What it binds is not known. A read error may produce the germline difference seen at one junction end. CDR3 length: 11 residues. Germline V gene lookup returns CDR1 SGHTA and CDR2 FQGNSA. What was amplified from RNA transcripts were TCR beta CDR3 regions. TCR CDR3 underwent first-round RT-PCR with the HTBI primer set. TCRdb re-analysed the multiplex PCR reads in MiXCR, keeping a single row per CDR3 protein. The table lists about half a million distinct CDR3 sequences, approximately 25% of them singletons, with around 11% in the top ten. The data were taken from a study of T cells in Graves' hyperthyroidism and ophthalmopathy. Study-wide results and caveats: Onset of ophthalmopathy came a median around 7.1 months after the model predicted it. Blood also held most thyroid clonotypes expanded beyond 0.001.

Sequences were obtained from blood. The chain links TRBV7-2 to TRBJ2-5; a possible D gene is TRBD1 (6 bases). This sequence originates from a woman aged 30 to 39 with Graves' ophthalmopathy. The CDR3 bases are TGCCCCCCAAGGGGGTTGGAGACCCAGTACTTC. The encoded protein is CPPRGLETQYF. The full variable domain, with the rest looked up from reference TRBV7-2 and TRBJ2-5, is GAGVSQSPSNKVTEKGKDVELRCDPISGHTALYWYRQSLGQGLEFLIYFQGNSAPDKSGLPSDRFSAERTGGSVSTLTIQRTQQEDSAVYLCPPRGLETQYFGPGTRLLVL.